This T cell receptor beta chain comes out of a study of shared clonotypes between healthy human individuals. Study-level results: Naive subsets, compared against memory subsets, generally had larger estimated richness values.

The protocol was immunoSEQ multiplex PCR, while the TCRdb copy is restricted to in-frame clones and leaves out a portion. The sample lists about a million clones, about 80% seen once, with 0.89% in the top ten. This CDR3 spans 14 amino acids. CDR1 and CDR2 from the germline V gene are SGHKS and YYEKEE (reference sequence). Trimming took 4 bases from V and 5 from J, leaving 15 bases between them. As regards this clone: Its cognate antigen is unknown.

The chain combines TRBV5-5 with TRBJ1-2, with a tentative D call TRBD1 (5 bases). The receptor's source is a man between 18 and 29 years old in good health. Some clones in this sample may be carry-over from other donors' samples. Sequencing used memory CD4+ T cells from PBMCs. The subset here: CD45RA-negative fraction. The CDR3 DNA follows: TGTGCCAGCAGCCTTCAAGGGGCTATTTATGGCTACACCTTC. This translates into CASSLQGAIYGYTF.